The 15 T cell receptor beta chains reported below all come from one sample, sequenced in a study of PD-1 blockade in classical Hodgkin lymphoma (dated by TCRdb to the early 2020s). The time point tag for this specimen amounts to: cycle 1 day 1 (C1D1), immediately before nivolumab initiation. Relapse after autologous stem cell transplantation had occurred in all trial patients, and cohorts A, B and C were distinguished by prior brentuximab vedotin exposure. Library preparation was by the immunoSEQ multiplex PCR assay. TCRdb carries this immuneACCESS record with in-frame sequences only. Its versions omit some clonotypes, under half of them owing to an unresolved V gene in the studies checked, with the rest unexplained. For this sample there are approximately 80,000 clones; about nine tenths appear just once. The biggest ten clones account for around 20% of the sample. Sequencing used peripheral blood mononuclear cells (PBMCs), obtained at baseline. Receptor source: a human donor with classical Hodgkin lymphoma.

The rearrangement joins TRBV15 to TRBJ1-5, with TRBD1 as a possible D gene (6 bases). From germline, CDR1 is LNHNV and CDR2 YYDKDF (reference sequence). V was clipped by 1 base and J by 11 bases, with 9 bases between them. The CDR3 is 12 residues long. CDR3 sequence reads: CATSRAGDAQHF. In DNA, the CDR3 is TGTGCCACCAGCAGAGCAGGGGACGCCCAGCATTTT.

The chain employs TRBV11-3 and TRBJ1-1, with a tentative D call TRBD1 (5 bases). This CDR3 has 17 amino acids. Germline CDR1 is SGHNT and CDR2 is YENEEA. Trimming removed 1 base at V and 4 bases at J, with 19 bases between. CDR3 nucleotides: TGTGCCAGCAGCTTAGGAGGCCGGGCGGGGGTTCGCACTGAAGCTTTCTTT. Translating gives CASSLGGRAGVRTEAFF.

The CDR3 here is CASSEGTGRQPQHF. The CDR3 coding sequence is TGTGCCAGCAGTGAAGGGACAGGGCGACAGCCCCAGCATTTT. The chain employs TRBV6-1 and TRBJ1-5; TRBD1 matches 8 bases. The ends lost 1 base at V and 7 bases at J; junction bases unmatched: 3. This CDR3 contains 14 residues. The germline V gene has CDR1 MNHNS and CDR2 SASEGT.

V is TRBV6-4 and J is TRBJ2-1, with D possibly being TRBD1 or TRBD2 (5 bases each). Trimming removed 6 bases at V and 2 bases at J, with 17 bases between. There are 16 residues in the CDR3. Germline values: CDR1 MRHNA, CDR2 SNTAGT. In nucleotides, the CDR3 is TGTGCCAGCAGGGAATCCCTCTTGGGACCCTACAATGAGCAGTTCTTC. Translated, it gives CASRESLLGPYNEQFF.

This chain connects TRBV2 to TRBJ1-5, with 12 positions matching TRBD1. Germline loops: CDR1 SNHLY, CDR2 FYNNEI. The CDR3 consists of 15 residues. J gave up 1 base and V 6 bases, and 1 base lay outside the gene matches. CDR3 in amino acids: CASRGQGASNQPQHF. CDR3 nucleotide sequence: TGTGCCAGCAGGGGACAGGGGGCGAGCAATCAGCCCCAGCATTTT.

This chain joins TRBV19 and TRBJ1-3; no clear D gene. Trimming removed 7 bases at V and 0 bases at J, with 13 bases between. Germline CDR1 is LNHDA and CDR2 is SQIVND (reference sequence). The CDR3 spans 15 residues. CDR3 bases: TGTGCCAGTACCATCGACACAGCCTCTGGAAACACCATATATTTT. Protein: CASTIDTASGNTIYF.

The V call is TRBV19, the J call TRBJ1-2; 10 nucleotides line up with TRBD1. Germline V lookup: CDR1 LNHDA, CDR2 SQIVND (reference sequence). V lost 11 bases, J lost 2 bases, and 8 bases stayed unmatched. This CDR3 contains 14 residues. CDR3 region: CACGGGQGNYGYTF. As DNA, the CDR3 is TGTGCCTGCGGTGGGGGACAGGGGAACTATGGCTACACCTTC.

Only one count was recorded for this clone. The rearrangement uses TRBV7-6 and TRBJ1-3; D is possibly TRBD1 (6 bases). The germline V gene has CDR1 SGHVS and CDR2 FNYEAQ. V dropped 5 bases and J dropped 0 bases, with 8 bases sitting between them. The CDR3 is made up of 14 amino acids. The CDR3, as DNA: TGTGCCAGCAGCGCGACAGGCTCTGGAAACACCATATATTTT. Its translation is CASSATGSGNTIYF. Drawing the rest from reference TRBV7-6 and TRBJ1-3, the complete variable domain is GAGVSQSPRYKVTKRGQDVALRCDPISGHVSLYWYRQALGQGPEFLTYFNYEAQQDKSGLPNDRFSAERPEGSISTLTIQRTEQRDSAMYRCASSATGSGNTIYFGEGSWLTVV.

The chain recombines TRBV6-5 with TRBJ2-7; D is unresolved. CDR3 length equals 15 residues. Per the germline V gene, CDR1 is MNHEY and CDR2 is SVGAGI. V lost 0 bases to trimming and J lost 4 bases, with 13 bases between them. CDR3 DNA: TGTGCCAGCAGTTACTCGATCGTCCAGACTTACGAGCAGTACTTC. Amino acids: CASSYSIVQTYEQYF.

This sequence joins TRBV12-5 and TRBJ2-6; D might be TRBD1 (6 bases). The CDR3 consists of 18 residues. The V end lost 2 bases, the J end lost 0 bases, and 14 bases lay between the germline ends. From germline, CDR1 is LGHNT and CDR2 FRNRAP. CDR3 region: CASGLHSTGRSGANVLTF. CDR3 DNA sequence: TGTGCTAGTGGTTTGCATTCGACAGGCCGCTCTGGGGCCAACGTCCTGACTTTC.

V gene TRBV10-3 combines with J gene TRBJ2-1; TRBD2 matches 13 bases. Germline V lookup: CDR1 ENHRY, CDR2 SYGVKD. This CDR3 comprises 14 residues. After removal of 10 bases from V and 6 bases from J, the junction contained 6 bases not matched to a gene. As DNA, the CDR3 is TGTGCCACGACCTGGACTAGCGGGAGCAATGAGCAGTTCTTC. It codes for CATTWTSGSNEQFF.

Here the CDR3 DNA reads TGTGCCAGCAGCCAAGATGCGATAGCGGGAGTAGAGCAGTTCTTC. This codes for CASSQDAIAGVEQFF. The chain employs TRBV4-2 and TRBJ2-1, with 9 nucleotides matching TRBD2. Trimming at V came to 0 bases and at J to 10 bases, leaving 7 bases not matched to a gene. Germline values: CDR1 LGHNA, CDR2 YNFKEQ. This CDR3 comprises 15 residues.

The V gene is TRBV7-9, the J gene TRBJ1-1; D perhaps matches TRBD1 (5 bases). Looked up from germline, CDR1 is SEHNR and CDR2 is FQNEAQ (reference sequence). This CDR3 is 14 amino acids long. V shed 8 bases and J shed 0 bases, with 13 bases lying between them. The CDR3 reads CASLKQGLNTEAFF. As DNA, the CDR3 is TGTGCCAGCCTCAAGCAGGGTCTGAACACTGAAGCTTTCTTT.

The chain is built from TRBV27 and TRBJ2-1, with 7 bases lining up with TRBD2. J lost 11 bases, V lost 5 bases, and 18 bases had no gene match. Looked up from germline, CDR1 is MNHEY and CDR2 is SMNVEV (reference sequence). The CDR3 loop spans 16 amino acids. The CDR3 loop is CASSPPGLAATLQQFF. The CDR3 DNA reads TGTGCCAGCAGTCCCCCGGGGCTAGCGGCCACTTTACAGCAGTTCTTC.

The J gene is TRBJ1-5, the V gene TRBV28, with TRBD1 as a possible D gene (6 bases). This CDR3 spans 15 amino acids. The V gene's germline CDR1 is MDHEN and CDR2 SYDVKM. V lost 3 bases and J 3 bases, leaving 12 bases between the germline ends. CDR3 sequence reads: CASSFTGNFNQPQHF. CDR3 in DNA: TGTGCCAGCAGTTTTACAGGGAACTTCAATCAGCCCCAGCATTTT.